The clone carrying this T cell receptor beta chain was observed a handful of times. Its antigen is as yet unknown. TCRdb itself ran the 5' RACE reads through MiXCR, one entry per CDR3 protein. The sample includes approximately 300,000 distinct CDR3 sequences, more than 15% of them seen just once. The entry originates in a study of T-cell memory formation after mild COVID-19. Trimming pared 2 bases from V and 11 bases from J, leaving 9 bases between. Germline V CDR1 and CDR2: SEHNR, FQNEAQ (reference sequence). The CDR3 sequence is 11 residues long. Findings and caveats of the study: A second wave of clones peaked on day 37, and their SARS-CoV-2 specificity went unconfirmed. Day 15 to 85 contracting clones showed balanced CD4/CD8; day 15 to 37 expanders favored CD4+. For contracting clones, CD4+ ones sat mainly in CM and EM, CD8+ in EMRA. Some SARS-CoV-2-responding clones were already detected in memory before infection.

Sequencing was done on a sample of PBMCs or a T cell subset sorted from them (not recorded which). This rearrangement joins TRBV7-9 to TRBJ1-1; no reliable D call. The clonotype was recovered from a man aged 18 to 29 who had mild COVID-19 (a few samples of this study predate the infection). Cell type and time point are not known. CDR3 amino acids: CASSLTSEAFF. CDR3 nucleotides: TGTGCCAGCAGCTTAACATCGGAGGCTTTCTTT.